This TCR beta chain emerged from a study of T cells after yellow fever vaccination. Turning to the study itself: Each low-cell-number fraction was prepared by means of SMART-Seq v4 Ultra Low Input. Study-level points and caveats: Most clones from primary vaccination resurfaced after the booster (around 95% CD4, 75% to 90% CD8).

In TCRdb, the 5' RACE reads were re-called with MiXCR into one record per CDR3 protein. The sample contains 300,000 to 400,000 distinct CDR3 sequences, around 6.5% of which appear only once. In the case of this clonotype: Its matching antigen is unknown. This may be a read error, as it is one base from a much larger clone.

The trim removed 7 bases at V and 8 bases at J, leaving 11 bases unmatched. This CDR3 is built from 15 residues. Per germline, CDR1 ENHRY and CDR2 SYGVKD. The specimen was PBMCs, collected 5 days after the yellow fever booster vaccination. This receptor was taken from a man aged 25 to 45 who received the YFV17D yellow fever vaccine. The chain carries TRBV10-3 and TRBJ1-2, with TRBD1 identical over 12 bases. The CDR3 sequence is CAINSGTGGAGGYTF. CDR3 coding DNA: TGTGCCATCAACTCCGGGACAGGGGGCGCGGGGGGCTACACCTTC.